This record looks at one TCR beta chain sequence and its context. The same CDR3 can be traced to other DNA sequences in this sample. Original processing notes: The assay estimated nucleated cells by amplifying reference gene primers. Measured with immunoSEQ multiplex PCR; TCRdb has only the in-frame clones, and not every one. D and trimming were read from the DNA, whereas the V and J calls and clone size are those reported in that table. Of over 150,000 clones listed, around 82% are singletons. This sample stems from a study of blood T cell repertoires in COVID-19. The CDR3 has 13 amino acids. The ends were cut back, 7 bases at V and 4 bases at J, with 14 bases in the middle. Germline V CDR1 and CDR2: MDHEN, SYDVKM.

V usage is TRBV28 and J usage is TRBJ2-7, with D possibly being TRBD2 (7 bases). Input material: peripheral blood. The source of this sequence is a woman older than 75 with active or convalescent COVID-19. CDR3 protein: CASTLGGGYEQYF. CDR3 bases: TGTGCCAGCACCTTAGGGGGGGGGTACGAGCAGTACTTC. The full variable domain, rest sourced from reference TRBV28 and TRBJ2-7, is DVKVTQSSRYLVKRTGEKVFLECVQDMDHENMFWYRQDPGLGLRLIYFSYDVKMKEKGDIPEGYSVSREKKERFSLILESASTNQTSMYLCASTLGGGYEQYFGPGTRLTVT.